This paragraph reports one T cell receptor (beta chain). This clone was seen a few times. Its antigen has not been determined. Per-nucleotide qualities are absent, and no much larger clonotype sits a single base away. The source of the sample is a study of T cell responses to AZD1222 COVID-19 vaccine (dated by TCRdb to the early 2020s). Background for the entire study: TCR sequencing covered roughly 230 trial participants: 207 given two doses of AZD1222 and approximately 26 given two doses of MenACWY control vaccine. Enrollment into the trials was organized by age into subgroups of 18-55, 56-69 and 70-plus years, and those subgroups contained roughly 150, 30 and 60 TCR-sequenced participants, respectively. The research as a whole found: The whole spike protein was spanned by vaccine-associated CD4 TCRs, and dominant responses were seen in regions 160-218 and 743-854. Only a handful of AZD1222 recipients were SARS-CoV-2 seropositive at baseline, limiting conclusions about previously exposed vaccinees. Reportedly, close to half of the unique spike-specific TCRs recognized epitopes lying outside the regions that are mutated in the B.1.351 and B.1.1.7 variants. A significant rise in spike-specific TCR breadth and depth was observed after two AZD1222 doses relative to day 0 and relative to MenACWY recipients. Because no day 14 peak-response samples were available, the repertoires could be characterized only after the peak T cell response. Participants were mostly white British, with more females than males. The authors suggested clonal diversity may have been underestimated. The 56-69-year group was small, and its depth increase did not reach significance, likely because of low power.

The time point label, as the study defines it: about 28 days (+/-7) after the second vaccine dose. Because spike-specific TCR depth and breadth did not differ between the two schedules, AZD1222 recipients who got a second dose at roughly 4 weeks were pooled with those who got a second dose at roughly 12 weeks. Vaccinee samples were obtained from the UK trials COV001 and COV002, which included a single-blind randomized controlled phase 2/3 trial of AZD1222 (ChAdOx1 nCoV-19) in healthy adults. For TCRbeta chain sequencing, PBMC samples from trial participants were taken at day 0 and at day 28 after the second dose. Based on the germline V gene, the CDR1 and CDR2 sequences are MNHEY and SVGEGT. The CDR3 spans 13 residues, from the cysteine through the phenylalanine. The sequence is cut down to CDR3 DNA, 39 bases in frame from base 1. The V end loses 0 bases and the J end loses 6 bases, and a stretch of 5 bases separates them.

The CDR3 regions of human TCRbeta chains were analyzed by immunosequencing. From the authors' description of their analysis: Repertoire TCRs were checked for matches against a reference library of SARS-CoV-2-specific TCRs that had been generated using the MIRA antigen-specificity platform. Breadth meant the fraction of unique TCRs that were SARS-CoV-2-associated, whereas depth meant the fraction of total T cells that were SARS-CoV-2-associated. Using the MIRA data, each spike-specific TCR was assigned both to the spike region to which the TCR was reactive and to a CD4 or CD8 class. Log10-transformed breadth and depth values were compared by one-way ANOVA with Sidak's multiple comparisons tests. TCRdb's version of the immuneACCESS table is confined to in-frame rearrangements and falls short of the full clone set. An unresolved V gene accounts for under half of the shortfall where checked; the remainder is of unknown origin. Clonal size and the V and J genes are those of that table, whereas D and trimming came from the DNA. The sample records 100,000 to 150,000 clones, about nine tenths of which are singletons. The top ten clonotypes cover approximately 2% of the sample.

The source was peripheral blood, collected 28 days after the second AZD1222 dose. The sequence was collected from an adult who received the AZD1222 COVID-19 vaccine. Recombination linked TRBV6-2 or TRBV6-3 to TRBJ2-2; no D gene can be assigned with confidence. The nucleotides read TGTGCCAGCAGTTACTCGATATCCGGGGAGCTGTTTTTT. The resulting protein is CASSYSISGELFF.